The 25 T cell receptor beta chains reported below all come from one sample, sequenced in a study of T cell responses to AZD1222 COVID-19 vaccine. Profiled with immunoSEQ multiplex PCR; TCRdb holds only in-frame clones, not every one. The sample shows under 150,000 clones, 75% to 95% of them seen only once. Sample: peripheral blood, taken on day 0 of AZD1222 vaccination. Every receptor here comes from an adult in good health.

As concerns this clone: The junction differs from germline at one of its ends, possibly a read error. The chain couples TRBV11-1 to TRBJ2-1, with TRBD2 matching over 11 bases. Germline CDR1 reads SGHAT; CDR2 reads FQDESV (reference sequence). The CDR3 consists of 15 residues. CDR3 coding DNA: TGTGCCAGCAGCCTAGCGGGAGGTTCTCGGAATGAGCAGTTCTTC. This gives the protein CASSLAGGSRNEQFF.

Here the CDR3 DNA reads TGCGCCAGCAGCTTTTCTGGGAGCGCTGAAGCTTTCTTT. Its protein is CASSFSGSAEAFF. The rearrangement uses TRBV5-1 and TRBJ1-1; no firm D call. The CDR3 loop spans 13 amino acids. The V and J ends lost 2 bases and 6 bases respectively, with 11 bases between them. Germline V gives CDR1 SGHRS, CDR2 YFSETQ.

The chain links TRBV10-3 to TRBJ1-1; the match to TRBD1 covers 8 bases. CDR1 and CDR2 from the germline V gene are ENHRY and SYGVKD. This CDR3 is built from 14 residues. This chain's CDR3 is CGSSDRVGNTEAFF. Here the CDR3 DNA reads TGTGGTAGTTCGGACAGGGTGGGGAACACTGAAGCTTTCTTT.

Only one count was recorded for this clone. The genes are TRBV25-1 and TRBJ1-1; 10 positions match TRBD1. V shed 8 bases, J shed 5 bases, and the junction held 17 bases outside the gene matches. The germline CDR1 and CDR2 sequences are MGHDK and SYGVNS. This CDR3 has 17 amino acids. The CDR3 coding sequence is TGTGCCAGCCGCCGCGCTGGGACAGGGGCTTTGGGTACTGAAGCTTTCTTT. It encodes CASRRAGTGALGTEAFF.

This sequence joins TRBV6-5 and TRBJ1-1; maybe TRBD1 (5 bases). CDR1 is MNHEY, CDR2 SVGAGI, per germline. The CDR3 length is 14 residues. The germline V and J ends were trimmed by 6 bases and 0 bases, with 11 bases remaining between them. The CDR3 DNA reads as TGTGCCAGCAGCAGGGACTCAATGAACACTGAAGCTTTCTTT. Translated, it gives CASSRDSMNTEAFF.

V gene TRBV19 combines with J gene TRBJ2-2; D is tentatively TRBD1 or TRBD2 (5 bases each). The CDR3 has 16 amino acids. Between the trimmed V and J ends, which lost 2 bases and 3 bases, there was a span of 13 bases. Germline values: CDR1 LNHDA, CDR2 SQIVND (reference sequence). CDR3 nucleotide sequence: TGTGCCAGTAGTATACTGGGGACCCTCGACACCGGGGAGCTGTTTTTT. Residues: CASSILGTLDTGELFF.

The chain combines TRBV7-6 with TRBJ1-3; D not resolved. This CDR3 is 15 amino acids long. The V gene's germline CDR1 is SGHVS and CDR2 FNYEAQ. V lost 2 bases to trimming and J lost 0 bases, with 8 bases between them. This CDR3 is CASSLKGFSGNTIYF. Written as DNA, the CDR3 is TGTGCCAGCAGCTTAAAGGGATTCTCTGGAAACACCATATATTTT.

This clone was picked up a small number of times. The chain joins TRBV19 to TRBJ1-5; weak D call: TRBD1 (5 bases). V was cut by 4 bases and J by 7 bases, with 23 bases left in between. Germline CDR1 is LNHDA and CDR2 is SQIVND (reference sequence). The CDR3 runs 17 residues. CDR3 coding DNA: TGTGCCAGTAGTACCGCGCGAGGGGATGGGGCAGACCAGCCCCAGCATTTT. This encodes CASSTARGDGADQPQHF.

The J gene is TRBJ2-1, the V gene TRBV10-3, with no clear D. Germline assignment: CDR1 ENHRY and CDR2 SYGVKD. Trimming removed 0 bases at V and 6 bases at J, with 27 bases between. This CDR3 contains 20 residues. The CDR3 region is CAISESMLRAFPTALNEQFF. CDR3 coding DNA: TGTGCCATCAGTGAGTCAATGCTTCGGGCTTTCCCCACCGCGCTCAATGAGCAGTTCTTC.

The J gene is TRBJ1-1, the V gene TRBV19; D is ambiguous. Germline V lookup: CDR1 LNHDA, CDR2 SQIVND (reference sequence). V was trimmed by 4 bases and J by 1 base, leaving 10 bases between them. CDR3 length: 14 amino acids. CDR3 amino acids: CASSRPPENTEAFF. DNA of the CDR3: TGTGCCAGTAGTAGGCCACCAGAGAACACTGAAGCTTTCTTT.

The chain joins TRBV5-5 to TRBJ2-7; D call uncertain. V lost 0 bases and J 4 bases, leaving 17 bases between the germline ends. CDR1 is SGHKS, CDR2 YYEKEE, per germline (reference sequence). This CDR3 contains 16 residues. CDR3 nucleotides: TGTGCCAGCAGCTTGGCCGCAGCCCCCCACCTTTACGAGCAGTACTTC. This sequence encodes CASSLAAAPHLYEQYF.

The CDR3 DNA is TGTGCCAGCAGTTACGGGGGCCCCTATGGCTACACCTTC. Protein sequence: CASSYGGPYGYTF. This chain uses TRBV6-2 or TRBV6-3 with TRBJ1-2; a weak D match, TRBD1 (6 bases). Trimming cost V 2 bases and J 4 bases, with 8 bases left between them. Per the germline V gene, CDR1 is MNHEY and CDR2 is SVGEGT. There are 13 residues in the CDR3.

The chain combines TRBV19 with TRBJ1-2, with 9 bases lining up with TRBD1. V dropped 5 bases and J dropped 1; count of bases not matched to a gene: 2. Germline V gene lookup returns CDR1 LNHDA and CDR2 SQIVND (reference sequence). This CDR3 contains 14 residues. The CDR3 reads CASSRDRDNYGYTF. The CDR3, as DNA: TGTGCCAGTAGTCGGGACAGGGATAACTATGGCTACACCTTC.

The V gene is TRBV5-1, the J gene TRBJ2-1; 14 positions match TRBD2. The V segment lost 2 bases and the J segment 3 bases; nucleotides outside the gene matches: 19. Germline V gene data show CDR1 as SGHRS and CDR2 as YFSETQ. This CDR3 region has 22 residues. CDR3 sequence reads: CASSFFIRLAGGPSFVYNEQFF. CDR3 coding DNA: TGCGCCAGCAGCTTCTTCATACGACTAGCGGGAGGGCCTTCTTTCGTCTACAATGAGCAGTTCTTC.

In DNA, the CDR3 is TGTGCCAGCTCTCTTACAGGGGGCGCCCCTGAAGCTTTCTTT. It is translated as CASSLTGGAPEAFF. This rearrangement joins TRBV18 to TRBJ1-1; TRBD1 matches at 9 bases. The V segment lost 6 bases and the J segment 6 bases; nucleotides outside the gene matches: 8. The CDR3 has 14 amino acids. CDR1 and CDR2 from the germline V gene are KGHSH and LQKENI.

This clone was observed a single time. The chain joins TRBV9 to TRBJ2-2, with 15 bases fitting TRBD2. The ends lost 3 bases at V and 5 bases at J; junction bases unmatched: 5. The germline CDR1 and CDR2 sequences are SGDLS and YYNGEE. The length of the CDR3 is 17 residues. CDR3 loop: CASSGGLAGGGTGELFF. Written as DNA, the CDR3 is TGTGCCAGCAGCGGGGGACTAGCGGGAGGAGGGACCGGGGAGCTGTTTTTT. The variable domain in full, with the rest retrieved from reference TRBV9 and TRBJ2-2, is DSGVTQTPKHLITATGQRVTLRCSPRSGDLSVYWYQQSLDQGLQFLIQYYNGEERAKGNILERFSAQQFPDLHSELNLSSLELGDSALYFCASSGGLAGGGTGELFFGEGSRLTVL.

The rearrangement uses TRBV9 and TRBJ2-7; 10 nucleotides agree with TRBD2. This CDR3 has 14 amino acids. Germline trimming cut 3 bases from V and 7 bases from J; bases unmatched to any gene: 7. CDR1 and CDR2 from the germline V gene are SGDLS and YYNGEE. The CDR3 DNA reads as TGTGCCAGCAGCGCCAGCGGGGGGGCCAGGGAGCAGTACTTC. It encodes CASSASGGAREQYF.

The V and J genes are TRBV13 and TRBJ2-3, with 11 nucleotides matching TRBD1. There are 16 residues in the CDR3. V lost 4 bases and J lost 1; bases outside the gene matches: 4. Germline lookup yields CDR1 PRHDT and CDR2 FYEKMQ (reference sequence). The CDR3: CASSSDRGQGTDTQYF. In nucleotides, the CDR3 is TGTGCCAGCAGCTCGGACAGGGGGCAAGGCACAGATACGCAGTATTTT.

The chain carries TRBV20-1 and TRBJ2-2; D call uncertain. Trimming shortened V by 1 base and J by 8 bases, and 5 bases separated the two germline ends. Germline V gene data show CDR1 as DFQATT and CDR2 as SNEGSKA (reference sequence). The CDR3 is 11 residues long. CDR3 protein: CSARVGGELFF. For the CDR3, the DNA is TGCAGTGCTAGAGTTGGTGGGGAGCTGTTTTTT.

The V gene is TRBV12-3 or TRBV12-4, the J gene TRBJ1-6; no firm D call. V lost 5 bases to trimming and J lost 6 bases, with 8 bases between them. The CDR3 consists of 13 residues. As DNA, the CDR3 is TGTGCCAGCAGTCGAGCGGCTAATTCACCCCTCCACTTT. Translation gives CASSRAANSPLHF.

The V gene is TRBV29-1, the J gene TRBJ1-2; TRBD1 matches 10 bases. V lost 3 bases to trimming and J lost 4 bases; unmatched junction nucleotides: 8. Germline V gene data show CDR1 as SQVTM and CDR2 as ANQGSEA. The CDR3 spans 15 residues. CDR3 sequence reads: CSVDKRGTGAYGYTF. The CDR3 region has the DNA TGCAGCGTTGATAAGCGTGGGACAGGGGCCTATGGCTACACCTTC.

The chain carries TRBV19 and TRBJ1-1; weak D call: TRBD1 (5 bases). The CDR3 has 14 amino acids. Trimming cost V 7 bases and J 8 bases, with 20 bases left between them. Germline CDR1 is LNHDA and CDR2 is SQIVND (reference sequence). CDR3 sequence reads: CASTPWGLNREAFF. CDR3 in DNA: TGTGCCAGTACCCCATGGGGCCTTAACCGGGAAGCTTTCTTT.

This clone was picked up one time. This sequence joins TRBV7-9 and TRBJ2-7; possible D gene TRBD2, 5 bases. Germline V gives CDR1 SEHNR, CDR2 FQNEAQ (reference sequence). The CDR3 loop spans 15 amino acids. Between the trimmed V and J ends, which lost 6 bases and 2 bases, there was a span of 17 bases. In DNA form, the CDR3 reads TGTGCCAGCAGTAATTCCCGGGGTCCCGCCTACGAGCAGTACTTC. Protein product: CASSNSRGPAYEQYF.

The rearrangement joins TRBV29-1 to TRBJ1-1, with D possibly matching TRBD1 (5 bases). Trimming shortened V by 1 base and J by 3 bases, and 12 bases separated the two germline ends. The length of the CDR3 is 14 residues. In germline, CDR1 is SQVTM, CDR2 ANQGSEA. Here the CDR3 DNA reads TGCAGCGTTGAAGGGGGGGGACCTGACACTGAAGCTTTCTTT. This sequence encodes CSVEGGGPDTEAFF.

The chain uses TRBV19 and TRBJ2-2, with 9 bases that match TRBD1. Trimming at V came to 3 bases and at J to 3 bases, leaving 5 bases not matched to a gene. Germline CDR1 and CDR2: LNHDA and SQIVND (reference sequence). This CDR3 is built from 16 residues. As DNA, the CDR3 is TGTGCCAGTAGTATTCGCGACAGGGGGTACACCGGGGAGCTGTTTTTT. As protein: CASSIRDRGYTGELFF.